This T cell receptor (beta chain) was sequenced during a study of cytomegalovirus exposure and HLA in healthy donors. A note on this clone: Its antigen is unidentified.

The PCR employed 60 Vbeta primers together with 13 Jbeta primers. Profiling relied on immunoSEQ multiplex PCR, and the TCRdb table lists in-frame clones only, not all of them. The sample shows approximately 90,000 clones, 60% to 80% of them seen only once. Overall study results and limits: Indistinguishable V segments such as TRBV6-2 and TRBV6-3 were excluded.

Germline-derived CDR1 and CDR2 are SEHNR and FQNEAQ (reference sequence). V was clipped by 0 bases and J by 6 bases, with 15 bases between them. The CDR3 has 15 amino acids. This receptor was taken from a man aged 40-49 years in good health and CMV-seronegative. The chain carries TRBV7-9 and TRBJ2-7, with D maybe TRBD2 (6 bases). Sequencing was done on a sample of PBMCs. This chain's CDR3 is CASSLAGGLSSEQYF. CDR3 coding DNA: TGTGCCAGCAGCTTAGCGGGGGGACTGTCATCCGAGCAGTACTTC.